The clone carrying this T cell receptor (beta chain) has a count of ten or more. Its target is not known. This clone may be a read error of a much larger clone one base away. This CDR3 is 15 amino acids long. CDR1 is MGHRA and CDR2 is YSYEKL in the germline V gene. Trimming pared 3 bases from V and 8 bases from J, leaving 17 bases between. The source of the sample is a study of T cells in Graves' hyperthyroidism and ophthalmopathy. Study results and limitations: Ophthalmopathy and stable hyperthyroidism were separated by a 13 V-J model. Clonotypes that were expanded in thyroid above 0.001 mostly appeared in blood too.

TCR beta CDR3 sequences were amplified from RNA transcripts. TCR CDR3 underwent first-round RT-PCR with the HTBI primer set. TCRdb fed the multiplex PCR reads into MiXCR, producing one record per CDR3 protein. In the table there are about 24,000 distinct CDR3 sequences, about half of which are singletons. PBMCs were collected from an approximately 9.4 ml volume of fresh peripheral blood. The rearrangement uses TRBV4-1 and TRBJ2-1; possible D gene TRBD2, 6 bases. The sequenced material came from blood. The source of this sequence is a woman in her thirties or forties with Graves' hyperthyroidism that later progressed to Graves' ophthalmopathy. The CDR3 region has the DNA TGCGCCAGCAGCCAGGGAGTAGCGGAACTGGATGAGCAGTTCTTC. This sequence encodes CASSQGVAELDEQFF.